The clone carrying this T cell receptor beta chain was observed a few times. Antigen unknown. This CDR3 comprises 12 residues. The V segment lost 6 bases and the J segment 4 bases; nucleotides outside the gene matches: 5. Germline V gene data show CDR1 as SQVTM and CDR2 as ANQGSEA. Next came a second PCR, run for 7 to 11 cycles, which used a sample-barcoded 5' primer along with a J-beta primer mix. TCRdb ran MiXCR on the 5' RACE reads and lists one entry per CDR3 protein. The table shows about 1,800,000 distinct CDR3 sequences, with about 30% occurring only once. These data belong to a study of blood T cells in healthy people across ages. Findings of the study overall: Roughly linearly, TCR beta diversity per million T cells fell as age increased. Both naive CD4+ cell counts and diversity were greater in long-lived donors than in aged donors. Diversity estimated from one million T cells was considered an underestimate.

Around 9.4 milliliters was the volume of peripheral blood drawn from each donor. This TCR was recovered from a woman aged 30 to 39 in good health. The chain links TRBV29-1 to TRBJ1-2; 7 bases map to TRBD1. The sequencing sample was made of blood. CDR3 sequence (DNA): TGCAGCGTAAACAGGGGATTCTATGGCTACACCTTC. Its protein is CSVNRGFYGYTF. Using reference TRBV29-1 and TRBJ1-2 for the parts outside the CDR3, the full variable domain is SAVISQKPSRDICQRGTSLTIQCQVDSQVTMMFWYRQQPGQSLTLIATANQGSEATYESGFVIDKFPISRPNLTFSTLTVSNMSPEDSSIYLCSVNRGFYGYTFGSGTRLTVV.